One sample yielded the 22 T cell receptor beta chains listed below, sequenced in a study of T cells after posttransplantation cyclophosphamide. Assay: immunoSEQ multiplex PCR; the TCRdb copy retains only in-frame clones and omits some. In total the sample includes some 40,000 clones, none of them seen once. The sample consisted of PBMCs. Receptor source: a man aged 45-65 years in good health, CMV-negative, and a related stem cell transplant donor.

This clone came up many times. This chain connects TRBV27 to TRBJ2-1, with TRBD2 matching over 11 bases. CDR1 MNHEY and CDR2 SMNVEV come from the germline V gene (reference sequence). V dropped 5 bases and J dropped 8; count of bases not matched to a gene: 11. The CDR3 has 16 amino acids. The CDR3 sequence: CASSALGTSGDYEQFF. The CDR3 nucleotides read TGTGCCAGCAGTGCCCTAGGGACTAGCGGTGACTATGAGCAGTTCTTC.

The rearrangement links TRBV27 to TRBJ1-4; unclear D gene. The CDR3 contains 14 residues. V dropped 3 bases and J dropped 2 bases, with 7 bases sitting between them. Germline V gene sequence: CDR1 MNHEY, CDR2 SMNVEV (reference sequence). The CDR3 region has the DNA TGTGCCAGCAGTTTCGGCAGGACTAATGAAAAACTGTTTTTT. Amino acid sequence: CASSFGRTNEKLFF.

This clone was observed at least ten times. The rearrangement links TRBV7-2 to TRBJ1-1; a possible D gene is TRBD1 (5 bases). V dropped 5 bases and J dropped 4 bases, with 20 bases sitting between them. Germline V CDR1 and CDR2: SGHTA, FQGNSA. The length of the CDR3 is 16 residues. CDR3 amino acids: CASSLEGIPGGTEAFF. CDR3 bases: TGTGCCAGCAGCCTCGAGGGCATCCCCGGGGGCACTGAAGCTTTCTTT.

This clone was counted ten times or more. DNA for the CDR3: TGTGCCAGCAGCAAAGCGGGGGCCTCCTACGAGCAGTACTTC. It specifies CASSKAGASYEQYF. The V call is TRBV21-1, the J call TRBJ2-7; the DNA was not compared with TRBD1, the D call given in the table. TRBV21-1 is assigned pseudogene status. The CDR3 length is 14 residues.

At least ten counts were recorded for this clone. The CDR3 DNA is TGTGCCAGCAGCGTAGCGGTCACAGATACGCAGTATTTT. It specifies CASSVAVTDTQYF. The V call is TRBV9, the J call TRBJ2-3; no clear D. Germline V gene data show CDR1 as SGDLS and CDR2 as YYNGEE. CDR3 length: 13 residues. Trimming took 0 bases from V and 2 from J, leaving 4 bases between them.

This clone was detected ten times or more. The genes are TRBV18 and TRBJ2-5; the D is unclear. Trimming pared 2 bases from V and 3 bases from J, leaving 7 bases between. Germline V gene sequence: CDR1 KGHSH, CDR2 LQKENI. This CDR3 has 13 residues. The DNA for the CDR3 is TGTGCCAGCTCACCAAGCGAAGAAGAGACCCAGTACTTC. It yields the protein CASSPSEEETQYF.

In its sample, this clone was seen many times. The chain uses TRBV5-1 and TRBJ2-6; a possible D gene is TRBD2 (5 bases). The CDR3 has 17 amino acids. V gave up 0 bases and J gave up 0 bases, with 10 bases separating them. The germline gives CDR1 SGHRS, CDR2 YFSETQ. CDR3 sequence reads: CASSLAIGSSGANVLTF. CDR3 nucleotides: TGCGCCAGCAGCTTGGCCATTGGGAGCTCTGGGGCCAACGTCCTGACTTTC.

This clone was observed many times. The chain links TRBV10-1 to TRBJ1-2; 8 nucleotides line up with TRBD1. This CDR3 is 13 amino acids long. Germline CDR1 reads WNHNN; CDR2 reads SYGVQD (reference sequence). The junction had 0 bases not matched to a gene; V was cut back by 2 bases and J by 4 bases. The CDR3 DNA follows: TGCGCCAGCAGTGAGACAGGGGGCTATGGCTACACCTTC. It specifies CASSETGGYGYTF.

This clone was seen at least ten times. The rearrangement uses TRBV5-1 and TRBJ2-3, with 9 bases lining up with TRBD2. The CDR3 is made up of 18 amino acids. CDR1 is SGHRS, CDR2 YFSETQ, per germline. The V segment lost 1 base and the J segment 0 bases; nucleotides outside the gene matches: 9. The CDR3 sequence is CASSLKGSGRASTDTQYF. DNA for the CDR3: TGCGCCAGCAGCTTGAAAGGTAGCGGGAGAGCTAGCACAGATACGCAGTATTTT.

This clone was detected ten times or more. The J gene is TRBJ2-2, the V gene TRBV10-1; 12 nucleotides line up with TRBD1. The J segment lost 7 bases and the V segment lost 8 bases, leaving 5 bases of the junction unmatched. CDR1 and CDR2 from the germline V gene are WNHNN and SYGVQD (reference sequence). CDR3 length: 14 amino acids. The CDR3 protein is CASQGQGASGELFF. The DNA of the CDR3 is TGCGCCAGCCAGGGACAGGGGGCAAGCGGGGAGCTGTTTTTT.

This clone was counted at least ten times. V and J are TRBV30 and TRBJ2-7; TRBD1 agrees at 7 bases. Germline loops: CDR1 GTSNPN, CDR2 SVGIG (reference sequence). The ends lost 2 bases at V and 5 bases at J; junction bases unmatched: 24. There are 19 residues in the CDR3. The CDR3 spells CAWSTRTGPRDPPADEQYF. The CDR3 bases are TGTGCCTGGAGTACCAGGACAGGCCCCCGAGACCCCCCGGCAGACGAGCAGTACTTC.

This clone was seen many times. The gene calls are TRBV28 and TRBJ1-1; 12 nucleotides match TRBD1. This CDR3 is 17 amino acids long. Germline trimming cut 10 bases from V and 0 bases from J; bases unmatched to any gene: 12. Germline V gene sequence: CDR1 MDHEN, CDR2 SYDVKM. CDR3 region: CATKIPGQGALNTEAFF. The CDR3 DNA reads as TGTGCCACCAAGATTCCGGGACAGGGGGCTCTGAACACTGAAGCTTTCTTT.

This clone was detected many times. The genes are TRBV5-4 and TRBJ2-7; D not resolved. The CDR3 extends over 13 amino acids. Trimming left V 2 bases short and J 4 bases short, with 10 bases between. Per the germline V gene, CDR1 is SGHNT and CDR2 is YYREEE (reference sequence). CDR3 sequence reads: CASSLGAWYEQYF. The CDR3 region has the DNA TGTGCCAGCAGCTTAGGAGCGTGGTACGAGCAGTACTTC.

This clone was seen at least ten times. CDR3 residues: CASSPGDPTTQYF. The CDR3 bases are TGTGCCAGCAGCCCAGGGGACCCCACGACCCAGTACTTC. V gene TRBV5-4 combines with J gene TRBJ2-5, with D possibly being TRBD1 (6 bases). The ends were cut back, 4 bases at V and 7 bases at J, with 14 bases in the middle. CDR1 is SGHNT and CDR2 is YYREEE in the germline V gene (reference sequence). The CDR3 has 13 amino acids.

At least ten counts were recorded for this clone. This rearrangement joins TRBV7-3 to TRBJ2-5; possibly TRBD2 for D (6 bases). The germline CDR1 and CDR2 sequences are SGHTA and FQGTGA. Trimming stripped 3 bases from V and 5 bases from J, with 13 bases between. CDR3 size: 14 residues. The CDR3 protein is CASSFTGGRETQYF. The CDR3 bases are TGTGCCAGCAGCTTTACAGGAGGGAGGGAGACCCAGTACTTC.

This clone has a count of ten or more. The chain links TRBV10-3 to TRBJ2-1, with D possibly being TRBD1 (6 bases). This CDR3 comprises 16 residues. With 3 bases removed from V and 0 bases from J, the gap between germline ends came to 12 bases. Germline V gene sequence: CDR1 ENHRY, CDR2 SYGVKD. The CDR3 loop is CAISDLGASSYNEQFF. The DNA for the CDR3 is TGTGCCATCAGTGATCTGGGGGCGAGCTCCTACAATGAGCAGTTCTTC.

This clone was detected ten times or more. This rearrangement joins TRBV7-2 to TRBJ2-3, with D unresolved. The CDR3 contains 16 residues. CDR1 and CDR2 from the germline V gene are SGHTA and FQGNSA. V was trimmed by 2 bases and J by 2 bases, leaving 14 bases between them. The CDR3 sequence is CASSLYPRRFTDTQYF. For the CDR3, the DNA is TGTGCCAGCAGCTTATATCCGCGGCGGTTCACAGATACGCAGTATTTT.

The table lists this clone with many counts. This chain uses TRBV7-7 with TRBJ2-3; perhaps TRBD2 as D (6 bases). From germline, CDR1 is SSHAT and CDR2 FNYEAQ (reference sequence). Between the trimmed V and J ends, which lost 5 bases and 2 bases, there was a span of 11 bases. This CDR3 has 14 residues. The CDR3, as DNA: TGTGCCAGCAGCCAGGGAGGTTACACAGATACGCAGTATTTT. Amino acids: CASSQGGYTDTQYF.

This clone was seen many times. For the CDR3, the DNA is TGTGCCAGCAGCCCAGTTGGGGCAGGCTTCACTGATGGCTACACCTTC. This gives the protein CASSPVGAGFTDGYTF. The chain uses TRBV9 and TRBJ1-2; maybe TRBD1 (5 bases). The V end lost 4 bases, the J end lost 6 bases, and 22 bases lay between the germline ends. The CDR3 consists of 16 residues. Germline lookup yields CDR1 SGDLS and CDR2 YYNGEE.

In this sample, this clone turned up many times. The chain couples TRBV2 to TRBJ2-7, with D possibly being TRBD1 (5 bases). The germline V gene encodes CDR1 SNHLY and CDR2 FYNNEI. The CDR3 sequence is 13 residues long. Deletions cut 2 bases from V and 9 bases from J, with 14 bases between. CDR3 residues: CASSEWKAQGQYF. CDR3 in DNA: TGTGCCAGCAGTGAATGGAAGGCCCAGGGGCAGTACTTC.

Many counts were recorded for this clone. This rearrangement joins TRBV19 to TRBJ1-2; the match to TRBD1 covers 8 bases. In germline, CDR1 is LNHDA, CDR2 SQIVND (reference sequence). The junction had 8 bases not matched to a gene; V was cut back by 4 bases and J by 4 bases. This CDR3 has 15 amino acids. CDR3 bases: TGTGCCAGTAGTACCGACAGGGGTTCCTTCTATGGCTACACCTTC. This sequence encodes CASSTDRGSFYGYTF.

The chain combines TRBV6-5 with TRBJ1-1; TRBD1 aligns across 7 bases. Germline V gives CDR1 MNHEY, CDR2 SVGAGI. V gave up 0 bases and J gave up 7 bases; unmatched junction bases: 5. The CDR3 runs to 14 residues. As DNA, the CDR3 is TGTGCCAGCAGTTACTCGAGGGGGCGTGATGAAGCTTTCTTT. Its translation: CASSYSRGRDEAFF.